A selection of T cell receptor beta chains follows, all from one sample in a study of T cells of healthy individuals. A single record per CDR3 protein comes from TCRdb applying MiXCR to the 5' RACE reads. The sample records fewer than 70,000 distinct CDR3 sequences, roughly 14% being singletons. Source of these receptors: a human donor in good health. Each CDR3 is given with its conserved first and last residue. D genes are given only for firm matches. Clone size, where shown, is once, few, many, or a class for clones that have expanded.

CDR3nt	CDR3aa	d_gene	v_gene	len	j_gene	abundance
TGTGCCAGCAGCGTAGCCACGGCCGGACAGTTTAATGAAAAACTGTTTTTT	CASSVATAGQFNEKLFF	NA	TRBV9	17	TRBJ1-4	many
TGTGCCAGCAGTTACTCGCGGACAGGGGGCAATCAGCCCCAGCATTTT	CASSYSRTGGNQPQHF	TRBD1	TRBV6-5	16	TRBJ1-5	NA
TGTGCCAGCAGCTTAGCGGGGGGAGGGAACACTGAAGCTTTCTTT	CASSLAGGGNTEAFF	NA	TRBV7-8	15	TRBJ1-1	once
TGTGCCAGCAGGCTCACCTGGGGACGGGAGAACACTGAAGCTTTCTTT	CASRLTWGRENTEAFF	NA	TRBV6-5	16	TRBJ1-1	few
TGTGCCAGTAGTAGGGGATGGGGGGAGACAGATACGCAGTATTTT	CASSRGWGETDTQYF	NA	TRBV19	15	TRBJ2-3	few
TGCAGTGCTAGAGACTGGGGACTAGCGGGAGGGGAGACCCAGTACTTC	CSARDWGLAGGETQYF	TRBD2	TRBV20-1	16	TRBJ2-5	many
TGCGCCAGCAGCCCTTCGGGACGGTTCCACGAGCAGTACTTC	CASSPSGRFHEQYF	NA	TRBV4-3	14	TRBJ2-7	NA
TGCAGCGCGACAGGGGTAGGCTATGGCTACACCTTC	CSATGVGYGYTF	TRBD1	TRBV29-1	12	TRBJ1-2	many
TGCAGTGCTAGAAAAGGGGGAGGCACAGATACGCAGTATTTT	CSARKGGGTDTQYF	NA	TRBV20-1	14	TRBJ2-3	NA
TGTGCCAGCAGCTTGGCGCAGGGAGACCAGCCCCAGCATTTT	CASSLAQGDQPQHF	NA	TRBV5-5	14	TRBJ1-5	NA
TGCAGTGCTGAGACAGGGGGCGGCTATGGCTACACCTTC	CSAETGGGYGYTF	TRBD1	TRBV20-1	13	TRBJ1-2	few
TGTGCCAGCAGTGAAGTACAGCAGGGGAATTCACCCCTCCACTTT	CASSEVQQGNSPLHF	NA	TRBV6-1	15	TRBJ1-6	few
TGTGCCAGCAGCGGACGGTCGGGAGTGGACACCGGGGAGCTGTTTTTT	CASSGRSGVDTGELFF	NA	TRBV7-9	16	TRBJ2-2	few
TGCAGCGTCTGGGACAGGGCCAGCAATCAGCCCCAGCATTTT	CSVWDRASNQPQHF	TRBD1	TRBV29-1	14	TRBJ1-5	NA
TGTGCCACCAGTGATTGGACAGGGTTATATGGCTACACCTTC	CATSDWTGLYGYTF	TRBD1	TRBV24-1	14	TRBJ1-2	few
TGTGCCAGCAGTCTGCTAGCGGGACCTTACAATGAGCAGTTCTTC	CASSLLAGPYNEQFF	TRBD2	TRBV12-3/TRBV12-4	15	TRBJ2-1	NA
TGCAGTGCTGGGCGACAGGGGCTGTACGAGCAGTACTTC	CSAGRQGLYEQYF	TRBD1	TRBV20-1	13	TRBJ2-7	few
TGTGCCAGCAGCCTGGGGGAACAGCTCAATGAGCAGTTCTTC	CASSLGEQLNEQFF	NA	TRBV7-3	14	TRBJ2-1	many
TGTGCCAGCAGAGGACAGAGCTCCTACGAGCAGTACTTC	CASRGQSSYEQYF	NA	TRBV27	13	TRBJ2-7	once
TGCAGTGCTAGAGATGCCGCGCGCTTAGGGTCCTACAATGAGCAGTTCTTC	CSARDAARLGSYNEQFF	NA	TRBV20-1	17	TRBJ2-1	few
TGTGCCAGCAGGAGCGGTATAAGCACAGATACGCAGTATTTT	CASRSGISTDTQYF	NA	TRBV6-5	14	TRBJ2-3	many
TGCGCCAGCAGCCCTGGCTATTCTGGTGAAAAACTGTTTTTT	CASSPGYSGEKLFF	NA	TRBV5-1	14	TRBJ1-4	many
TGTGCCAGCAGCTTAGGGCCCCAGAACCAAAACATTCAGTACTTC	CASSLGPQNQNIQYF	NA	TRBV7-2	15	TRBJ2-4	few
TGTGCCAGCAGCGAGAGACTCATGAACACTGAAGCTTTCTTT	CASSERLMNTEAFF	NA	TRBV6-5	14	TRBJ1-1	few
TGCAGTGCTAACTCGGGACCAGGGTCGCAGCAGTACTTC	CSANSGPGSQQYF	NA	TRBV20-1	13	TRBJ2-7	NA
TGCGCCAGCAGCCAAGAACTTCGGGGTTACACTGAAGCTTTCTTT	CASSQELRGYTEAFF	NA	TRBV4-3	15	TRBJ1-1	many
TGTGCCAGCAGTTTCCTCAGGGGGGACACCGGGGAGCTGTTTTTT	CASSFLRGDTGELFF	NA	TRBV6-2/TRBV6-3	15	TRBJ2-2	NA
TGTGCCAGCTCACAGTCGAGGGGCCAAGAGACCCAGTACTTC	CASSQSRGQETQYF	NA	TRBV18	14	TRBJ2-5	few
TGCAGCGTGGACAGGGGGCACGGCTACACCTTC	CSVDRGHGYTF	TRBD1	TRBV29-1	11	TRBJ1-2	many
TGTGCCAGCAGTTACTCAGTCTGGACAGGGCAAGAGACCCAGTACTTC	CASSYSVWTGQETQYF	TRBD1	TRBV6-5	16	TRBJ2-5	few
TGTGCCAGCGTCCGGGGCGGGTTCACCGGGGAGCTGTTTTTT	CASVRGGFTGELFF	NA	TRBV12-3/TRBV12-4	14	TRBJ2-2	many
TGTGCCAGCAGCCCCCCAAGGCAGGACGGACCTAATGAAAAACTGTTTTTT	CASSPPRQDGPNEKLFF	NA	TRBV3-1	17	TRBJ1-4	few
TGTGCCAGTGGGGGGACGGCGAACACTGAAGCTTTCTTT	CASGGTANTEAFF	NA	TRBV2	13	TRBJ1-1	NA
TGTGCCAGCTCACCCCGGGCCCAGCACTATGGCTACACCTTC	CASSPRAQHYGYTF	NA	TRBV18	14	TRBJ1-2	many
TGTGCCTGGAGGGGGGGCAAGCGGGGGGCCGCAGATACGCAGTATTTT	CAWRGGKRGAADTQYF	TRBD2	TRBV30	16	TRBJ2-3	many
TGCAGTGCTGGAAAATTCCTGGGGGCAGACCCCTACGAGCAGTACTTC	CSAGKFLGADPYEQYF	NA	TRBV20-1	16	TRBJ2-7	few
TGTGCCAGCAGCTTAGGTATCCTCAATCAGCCCCAGCATTTT	CASSLGILNQPQHF	NA	TRBV7-2	14	TRBJ1-5	NA
TGTGCCAGCAGTGACTCGGCGGCCCGGAGCTCCTACAATGAGCAGTTCTTC	CASSDSAARSSYNEQFF	NA	TRBV6-4	17	TRBJ2-1	few
TGTGCCAGCAGTTTCGAGATCACCGGGGAGCTGTTTTTT	CASSFEITGELFF	NA	TRBV6-5	13	TRBJ2-2	NA
TGTGCCAGCAGCTTATTCCACCCAGGGGGTACCCAAGAGACCCAGTACTTC	CASSLFHPGGTQETQYF	TRBD1	TRBV7-6	17	TRBJ2-5	NA
TGTGCCAGCAAAGACGGGGGGGAAGATACGCAGTATTTT	CASKDGGEDTQYF	TRBD2	TRBV2	13	TRBJ2-3	NA
TGTGCCAGCAGCAACGCACAGGGGTGGAGCTCCTACGAGCAGTACTTC	CASSNAQGWSSYEQYF	TRBD1	TRBV5-5	16	TRBJ2-7	few
TGCGCCAGCAGCCAAGCGGCAGGGAGGTCGGGCACTGAAGCTTTCTTT	CASSQAAGRSGTEAFF	NA	TRBV4-3	16	TRBJ1-1	few
TGTGCCAGCAGCCAAGGTAGGGAAACTGAAGCTTTCTTT	CASSQGRETEAFF	NA	TRBV3-1	13	TRBJ1-1	NA
TGTGCCAGCAGGCGGACTAGCGGGGGGGACTACAATGAGCAGTTCTTC	CASRRTSGGDYNEQFF	TRBD2	TRBV5-6	16	TRBJ2-1	NA
TGTGCCAGCAGCGTAGGGGGCACAGATACGCAGTATTTT	CASSVGGTDTQYF	NA	TRBV9	13	TRBJ2-3	many
TGTGCCAGCAGTCCCGAGCGGGGGCTTTACAAGGGCGGAGAGACCCAGTACTTC	CASSPERGLYKGGETQYF	TRBD2	TRBV6-2/TRBV6-3	18	TRBJ2-5	many
TGTGCCAGCAGTTACGAGACAGGGGGCGTTGGGACTGAAGCTTTCTTT	CASSYETGGVGTEAFF	TRBD1	TRBV6-2/TRBV6-3	16	TRBJ1-1	many